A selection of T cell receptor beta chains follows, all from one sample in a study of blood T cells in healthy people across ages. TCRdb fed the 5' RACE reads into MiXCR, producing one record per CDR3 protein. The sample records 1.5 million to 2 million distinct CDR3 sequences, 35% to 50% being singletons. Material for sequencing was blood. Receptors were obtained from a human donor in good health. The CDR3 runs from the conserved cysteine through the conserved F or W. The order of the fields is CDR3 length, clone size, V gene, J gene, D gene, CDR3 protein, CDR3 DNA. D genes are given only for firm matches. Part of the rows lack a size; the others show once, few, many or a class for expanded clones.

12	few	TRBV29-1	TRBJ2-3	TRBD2	CSGGRGSDTQYF	TGCAGCGGAGGGAGGGGATCCGATACGCAGTATTTT
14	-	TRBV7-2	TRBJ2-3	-	CASSLSVYTDTQYF	TGTGCCAGCAGCTTATCCGTCTACACAGATACGCAGTATTTT
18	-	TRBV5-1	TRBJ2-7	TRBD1	CASSPGTGPTINSYEQYF	TGCGCCAGCAGCCCGGGGACAGGACCTACTATTAACTCCTACGAGCAGTACTTC
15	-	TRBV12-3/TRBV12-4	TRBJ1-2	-	CASSLARRWVYGYTF	TGTGCCAGCAGTTTAGCGCGACGGTGGGTCTATGGCTACACCTTC
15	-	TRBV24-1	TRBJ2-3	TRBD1	CATSDRDRGTDTQYF	TGTGCCACCAGTGACCGGGACAGGGGCACAGATACGCAGTATTTT
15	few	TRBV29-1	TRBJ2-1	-	CSAPTHRSSYNEQFF	TGCAGCGCCCCGACCCACAGGAGCTCCTACAATGAGCAGTTCTTC
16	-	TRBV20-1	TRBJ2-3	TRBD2	CSARGGASGGTDTQYF	TGCAGTGCTAGAGGAGGGGCTAGCGGTGGCACAGATACGCAGTATTTT
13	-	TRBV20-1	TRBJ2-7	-	CSARPASYNEQYF	TGCAGTGCTAGACCTGCCTCCTACAATGAGCAGTACTTC
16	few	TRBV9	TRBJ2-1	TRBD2	CASSVTSGGAGNEQFF	TGTGCCAGCAGCGTGACTAGCGGGGGGGCCGGAAATGAGCAGTTCTTC
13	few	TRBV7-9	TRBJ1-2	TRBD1	CASRTGTVNGYTF	TGTGCCAGCAGGACCGGGACAGTAAATGGCTACACCTTC
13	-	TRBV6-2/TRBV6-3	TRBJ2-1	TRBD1	CAGGTGVRNEQFF	TGTGCCGGGGGGACAGGGGTAAGGAATGAGCAGTTCTTC
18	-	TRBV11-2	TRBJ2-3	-	CASSLVPSANPSTDTQYF	TGTGCCAGCAGCTTAGTCCCCTCGGCAAACCCTAGCACAGATACGCAGTATTTT
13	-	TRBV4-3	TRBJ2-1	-	CASSHGTANEQFF	TGCGCCAGCAGCCACGGGACTGCTAATGAGCAGTTCTTC
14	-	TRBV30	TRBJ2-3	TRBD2	CAWKELAGTDTQYF	TGTGCCTGGAAGGAACTAGCGGGGACAGATACGCAGTATTTT
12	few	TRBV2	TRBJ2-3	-	CASTISTDTQYF	TGTGCCAGCACTATCAGCACAGATACGCAGTATTTT
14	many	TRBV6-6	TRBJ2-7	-	CASIHDPISYEQYF	TGTGCCAGCATCCACGACCCTATCTCCTACGAGCAGTACTTC
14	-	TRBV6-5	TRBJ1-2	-	CASSYSEGVAGYTF	TGTGCCAGCAGTTACAGTGAGGGGGTGGCTGGCTACACCTTC
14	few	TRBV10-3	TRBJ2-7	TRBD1	CAISLRQGGNEQYF	TGTGCCATCAGTCTCCGACAGGGTGGTAACGAGCAGTACTTC
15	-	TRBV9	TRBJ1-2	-	CASTNEQQANYGYTF	TGTGCCAGCACGAACGAACAGCAAGCTAACTATGGCTACACCTTC
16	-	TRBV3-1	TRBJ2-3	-	CASSQAPVTSTDTQYF	TGTGCCAGCAGCCAAGCCCCGGTGACTAGCACAGATACGCAGTATTTT
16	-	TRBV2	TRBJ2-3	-	CASSFAGAPSTDTQYF	TGTGCCAGCAGTTTCGCGGGGGCTCCTAGCACAGATACGCAGTATTTT
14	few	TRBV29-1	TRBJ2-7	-	CSVDGGRGDYEQYF	TGCAGCGTTGACGGCGGCAGGGGGGACTACGAGCAGTACTTC
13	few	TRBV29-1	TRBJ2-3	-	CSSGQTSTDTQYF	TGCAGCTCCGGACAGACTAGCACAGATACGCAGTATTTT
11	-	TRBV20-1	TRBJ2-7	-	CSAYRVNEQYF	TGCAGTGCTTATCGGGTCAACGAGCAGTACTTC
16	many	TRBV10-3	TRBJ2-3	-	CAISDARLIGTDTQYF	TGTGCCATCAGTGACGCGCGTTTGATAGGCACAGATACGCAGTATTTT
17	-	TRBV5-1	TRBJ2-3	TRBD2	CASSLESSGIQTDTQYF	TGCGCCAGCAGCTTGGAGTCTAGCGGGATTCAAACAGATACGCAGTATTTT
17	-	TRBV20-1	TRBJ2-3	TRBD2	CSARGSSGGRHLDTQYF	TGCAGTGCTAGAGGGTCCAGCGGGGGGCGCCACCTAGATACGCAGTATTTT
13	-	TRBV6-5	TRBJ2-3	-	CASSYMSNEKLYF	TGTGCCAGCAGTTACATGTCTAATGAAAAACTGTATTTT